These 23 T cell receptor beta chains were all obtained from the same sample, sequenced in a study of human T cells and chemical hapten exposure. The time point denotes: healthy volunteer bleed at 6 weeks. Researchers extracted total RNA from unfractionated whole blood. TCRdb re-called the RACE reads through MiXCR, storing one row per CDR3 protein. The table includes some 65,000 distinct CDR3 sequences, 6% to 7% detected once. The sample consisted of whole blood. These receptors were collected from a female donor in good health. Some clones in this sample may be carry-over from other donors' samples.

The sample holds many counts of this clonotype. The chain combines TRBV10-3 with TRBJ2-3; 10 bases map to TRBD2. The CDR3 extends over 16 amino acids. Germline V gene sequence: CDR1 ENHRY, CDR2 SYGVKD. The junction had 8 bases not matched to a gene; V was cut back by 6 bases and J by 2 bases. The CDR3 bases are TGTGCCATCAGGGAAGCGGGAGGGCCCTTCACAGATACGCAGTATTTT. Translating it yields CAIREAGGPFTDTQYF.

This clonotype was picked up a small number of times. The rearrangement uses TRBV5-4 and TRBJ2-2; 9 bases align to TRBD1. CDR1 and CDR2 (germline): SGHNT, YYREEE (reference sequence). V shed 4 bases and J 3 bases; nucleotides not matched to a gene: 13. CDR3 length equals 18 residues. CDR3 DNA: TGTGCCAGCAGCGGCCGGGACAGGGCACCCCGTGACACCGGGGAGCTGTTTTTT. This gives the protein CASSGRDRAPRDTGELFF.

This chain links TRBV20-1 with TRBJ2-7; TRBD2 aligns across 7 bases. CDR1 and CDR2 (germline): DFQATT, SNEGSKA (reference sequence). After removal of 5 bases from V and 1 base from J, the junction contained 2 bases not matched to a gene. This CDR3 has 12 amino acids. CDR3 nucleotide sequence: TGCAGTGCTGGGCGGGAGTCCTACGAGCAGTACTTC. As protein: CSAGRESYEQYF.

This clonotype was found many times. The chain couples TRBV5-1 to TRBJ2-5; D uncertain. Trimming shortened V by 6 bases and J by 5 bases, and 11 bases separated the two germline ends. This CDR3 contains 12 residues. Germline loops: CDR1 SGHRS, CDR2 YFSETQ. This CDR3 is CASKRDQETQYF. The CDR3 region has the DNA TGCGCCAGCAAGCGTGATCAGGAGACCCAGTACTTC. The variable domain in full, completed from reference TRBV5-1 and TRBJ2-5, reads KAGVTQTPRYLIKTRGQQVTLSCSPISGHRSVSWYQQTPGQGLQFLFEYFSETQRNKGNFPGRFSGRQFSNSRSEMNVSTLELGDSALYLCASKRDQETQYFGPGTRLLVL.

CDR3 residues: CASSLMQGAAGYTF. CDR3 DNA sequence: TGTGCCAGCAGCTTAATGCAGGGGGCGGCTGGCTACACCTTC. The V gene is TRBV7-2, the J gene TRBJ1-2; 8 positions agree with TRBD1. In germline, CDR1 is SGHTA, CDR2 FQGNSA. Losses at the gene ends were 2 bases for V and 7 bases for J; bases not matched to a gene: 6. CDR3 length equals 14 residues.

The sample holds many counts of this clonotype. The V gene is TRBV15, the J gene TRBJ2-7; no reliable D call. The V end was cut by 3 bases, the J end by 0 bases, with 3 bases between. Per the germline V gene, CDR1 is LNHNV and CDR2 is YYDKDF (reference sequence). This CDR3 is built from 12 residues. The CDR3 nucleotides read TGTGCCACCAGCAGGAGCTCCTACGAGCAGTACTTC. Translated, it gives CATSRSSYEQYF. Full variable domain (outside the CDR3, taken from reference TRBV15 and TRBJ2-7): DAMVIQNPRYQVTQFGKPVTLSCSQTLNHNVMYWYQQKSSQAPKLLFHYYDKDFNNEADTPDNFQSRRPNTSFCFLDIRSPGLGDTAMYLCATSRSSYEQYFGPGTRLTVT.

This clonotype was seen many times. The chain recombines TRBV21-1 with TRBJ2-1; the DNA was not compared with TRBD2, the D call given in the table. TRBV21-1 is marked as a pseudogene. The CDR3 spans 18 residues. CDR3 protein: CASSKGLSGTRTYNEQFF. The CDR3 nucleotides read TGTGCCAGCAGCAAAGGGCTGTCGGGGACTAGGACCTACAATGAGCAGTTCTTC.

This clonotype showed up many times. This chain connects TRBV29-1 to TRBJ2-7; D is unresolved. V was trimmed by 4 bases and J by 8 bases, leaving 15 bases between them. The CDR3 is 12 residues long. Germline V gene lookup returns CDR1 SQVTM and CDR2 ANQGSEA. In DNA form, the CDR3 reads TGCAGCGTTGTTGTCCCGCCCGGCCAGCAGTACTTC. Its translation: CSVVVPPGQQYF.

This clonotype was picked up many times. The chain couples TRBV7-9 to TRBJ2-1, with 9 bases matching TRBD2. Germline V gene data show CDR1 as SEHNR and CDR2 as FQNEAQ (reference sequence). The CDR3 contains 18 residues. Trimming cost V 1 base and J 6 bases; bases outside gene matches: 13. The CDR3 coding sequence is TGTGCCAGCAGCTTAGAGACTAGCGGAGGTATTCTTTTCAATGAGCAGTTCTTC. Translating gives CASSLETSGGILFNEQFF.

This clonotype was recorded at least ten times. The rearrangement links TRBV6-6 to TRBJ1-1; perhaps TRBD1 as D (5 bases). Trimming cost V 1 base and J 2 bases, with 11 bases left between them. Germline V gives CDR1 MNHNY, CDR2 SVGAGI (reference sequence). The CDR3 contains 15 residues. The CDR3 DNA is TGTGCCAGCAGTTACTTTCCAGGGATTAACACTGAAGCTTTCTTT. This sequence encodes CASSYFPGINTEAFF.

This clonotype has only a few counts. The V and J genes are TRBV2 and TRBJ2-3, with 9 bases identical to TRBD1. The CDR3 sequence is 15 residues long. Germline CDR1 SNHLY, CDR2 FYNNEI. With 10 bases clipped from V and 3 bases from J, the junction kept 11 bases outside the gene matches. CDR3 sequence: CATLSRDRVTDTQYF. In DNA form, the CDR3 reads TGTGCCACCCTCTCCCGGGACAGGGTTACAGATACGCAGTATTTT.

This clonotype was found many times. The rearrangement uses TRBV30 and TRBJ1-5, with D unresolved. The CDR3 covers 16 residues. Germline CDR1 GTSNPN, CDR2 SVGIG (reference sequence). V was trimmed by 0 bases and J by 2 bases, leaving 14 bases between them. Written as DNA, the CDR3 is TGTGCCTGGAGTGTACGGGGTCGGGGTCGCAATCAGCCCCAGCATTTT. Translating it yields CAWSVRGRGRNQPQHF.

About this clonotype: One end of the junction is discordant with germline, which a read error may explain. The chain links TRBV29-1 to TRBJ2-7; 8 positions match TRBD1. The CDR3 contains 13 residues. Germline V gene data show CDR1 as SQVTM and CDR2 as ANQGSEA. The CDR3 region is CSIEDRDSYEQYF. The CDR3, as DNA: TGCAGCATTGAGGACAGGGACTCCTACGAGCAGTACTTC.

This clonotype came up many times. The DNA of the CDR3 is TGTGCCAGCAGTACGGGACTTACTAACGGTGAGCAGTTCTTC. Its protein product is CASSTGLTNGEQFF. This chain uses TRBV27 with TRBJ2-1; D may be TRBD2 (6 bases). The CDR3 has 14 residues. Germline assignment: CDR1 MNHEY and CDR2 SMNVEV (reference sequence). The germline V and J ends were trimmed by 5 bases and 9 bases, with 17 bases remaining between them.

This chain connects TRBV24-1 to TRBJ2-2; TRBD1 matches 9 bases. The V and J ends lost 9 bases and 6 bases, in that order; junction bases with no gene match: 7. CDR3 length: 14 amino acids. Germline assignment: CDR1 KGHDR and CDR2 SFDVKD. The CDR3 region has the DNA TGTGCCACCTCCGAGACAGGGGGGTCCGGGGAGCTGTTTTTT. It is translated as CATSETGGSGELFF.

This clonotype was seen at least ten times. The rearrangement links TRBV5-1 to TRBJ2-7, with 7 positions matching TRBD2. Germline values: CDR1 SGHRS, CDR2 YFSETQ. The V segment lost 3 bases and the J segment 0 bases; nucleotides outside the gene matches: 9. The CDR3 has 16 amino acids. The CDR3 region is CASSYRSGGSSYEQYF. As DNA, the CDR3 is TGCGCCAGCAGCTATCGGTCCGGCGGGAGCTCCTACGAGCAGTACTTC.

Comments on this clonotype: One junction end does not reproduce the germline sequence, and a read error may be involved. The gene calls are TRBV3-1 and TRBJ2-7; a possible D gene is TRBD2 (5 bases). Germline V CDR1 and CDR2: LGHDT, YNNKEL (reference sequence). The CDR3 is made up of 13 amino acids. The CDR3 DNA follows: TGTGCCAGCAGCCGAGCTAGCTCCTCCGAGCAGTACTTC. Its translation is CASSRASSSEQYF.

Points on this clonotype: A much larger clone is a single base away; this may be a read error. V and J are TRBV28 and TRBJ2-7, with D maybe TRBD2 (5 bases). From germline, CDR1 is MDHEN and CDR2 SYDVKM. Trimming removed 3 bases at V and 6 bases at J, with 9 bases between. CDR3 length: 12 residues. The CDR3 DNA reads as TGTGCCAGCAGTTTCTCGGGGTCCGAGCAGTACTTC. As protein: CASSFSGSEQYF. The full variable domain, its missing parts supplied by reference TRBV28 and TRBJ2-7, is DVKVTQSSRYLVKRTGEKVFLECVQDMDHENMFWYRQDPGLGLRLIYFSYDVKMKEKGDIPEGYSVSREKKERFSLILESASTNQTSMYLCASSFSGSEQYFGPGTRLTVT.

This chain connects TRBV5-6 to TRBJ1-2, with 7 positions matching TRBD1. The CDR3 has 15 amino acids. J was trimmed by 3 bases and V by 0 bases; bases with no gene match: 5. Germline-derived CDR1 and CDR2 are SGHDT and YYEEEE. CDR3 amino acids: CASSLAPDRHYGYTF. As DNA, the CDR3 is TGTGCCAGCAGCTTGGCTCCGGACAGGCACTATGGCTACACCTTC. Looking up the rest from reference TRBV5-6 and TRBJ1-2 gives the full variable domain: DAGVTQSPTHLIKTRGQQVTLRCSPKSGHDTVSWYQQALGQGPQFIFQYYEEEERQRGNFPDRFSGHQFPNYSSELNVNALLLGDSALYLCASSLAPDRHYGYTFGSGTRLTVV.

This clonotype was counted ten times or more. This sequence joins TRBV6-5 and TRBJ1-5; possible D gene TRBD1, 5 bases. CDR1 is MNHEY and CDR2 is SVGAGI in the germline V gene. The V gene lost 6 bases and the J gene lost 4 bases, with 7 bases spanning the gap. The CDR3 sequence is 12 residues long. The CDR3 nucleotides read TGTGCCAGCAGCTCAGGGAATCAGCCCCAGCATTTT. As protein: CASSSGNQPQHF.

The sample holds many counts of this clonotype. V is TRBV28 and J is TRBJ2-3, with no clear D. CDR3 length: 13 residues. CDR1 and CDR2 from the germline V gene are MDHEN and SYDVKM. Trimming pared 2 bases from V and 4 bases from J, leaving 7 bases between. CDR3 bases: TGTGCCAGCAGTTTAGGCTCTGCAGATACGCAGTATTTT. It encodes CASSLGSADTQYF.

This clonotype occurred many times. V is TRBV7-2 and J is TRBJ2-1; D uncertain. Germline V gene sequence: CDR1 SGHTA, CDR2 FQGNSA. Trimming removed 2 bases from V and 7 bases from J, with 15 bases in between. The CDR3 totals 15 residues. The CDR3, as DNA: TGTGCCAGCAGCTTAAGTACCCGGTGGGGAAATGAGCAGTTCTTC. It specifies CASSLSTRWGNEQFF.

The sample holds many counts of this clonotype. V and J are TRBV20-1 and TRBJ2-1, with 13 positions matching TRBD2. The CDR3 runs 15 residues. J gave up 5 bases and V 0 bases, and 1 base lay outside the gene matches. Germline V gene lookup returns CDR1 DFQATT and CDR2 SNEGSKA (reference sequence). This CDR3 reads CSARDGTSGNNEQFF. In DNA, the CDR3 is TGCAGTGCTAGAGACGGGACTAGCGGGAACAATGAGCAGTTCTTC.